The 28 T cell receptor beta chains below come from one sample, sequenced in a study of identifying expanded T cells in peripheral blood. Clones were read by immunoSEQ multiplex PCR, and TCRdb kept only the in-frame ones, dropping some. The table has about 110,000 clones, about 89% seen once. The sample comprised blood. These TCRs come from a person aged 18 to 75 in good health.

This clone was found a few times. The rearrangement links TRBV4-3 to TRBJ1-2; D might be TRBD1 (5 bases). From germline, CDR1 is LGHNA and CDR2 YSLEER. V lost 5 bases and J lost 5, with 18 bases in between. The CDR3 is 15 residues long. CDR3 sequence (DNA): TGCGCCAGCAGCAACGCATTTCAGGGTACTTATGGCTACACCTTC. Translation: CASSNAFQGTYGYTF.

The chain joins TRBV2 to TRBJ2-2; D is ambiguous. Germline V gene data show CDR1 as SNHLY and CDR2 as FYNNEI. This CDR3 is 12 amino acids long. V dropped 3 bases and J dropped 7 bases, with 6 bases sitting between them. The CDR3 loop reads CASSEDVGELFF. The CDR3 bases are TGTGCCAGCAGTGAGGATGTCGGGGAGCTGTTTTTT.

This rearrangement joins TRBV11-3 to TRBJ2-2; 10 nucleotides match TRBD2. Germline V gene sequence: CDR1 SGHNT, CDR2 YENEEA. The CDR3 is 17 amino acids. V was pared by 3 bases and J by 7 bases, with 11 bases of the junction left unmatched. For the CDR3, the DNA is TGTGCCAGCAGCTTGGGCCCAGCGGGGGGGCAAGGCGGGGAGCTGTTTTTT. Amino acid sequence: CASSLGPAGGQGGELFF.

The chain employs TRBV28 and TRBJ2-1, with 9 bases lining up with TRBD1. V shed 7 bases, J shed 6 bases, and the junction held 10 bases outside the gene matches. The CDR3 contains 15 residues. Germline V CDR1 and CDR2: MDHEN, SYDVKM. CDR3 bases: TGTGCCAGCATAAGAGGAGAGACAGGGGGCAATGAGCAGTTCTTC. It yields the protein CASIRGETGGNEQFF.

The chain links TRBV10-3 to TRBJ2-1, with TRBD2 matching 9 bases. Trimming cost V 4 bases and J 6 bases; bases outside gene matches: 1. Germline CDR1 and CDR2: ENHRY and SYGVKD. CDR3 size: 13 residues. The CDR3 nucleotides are TGTGCCATCAGTGGGGGACTAGCCAATGAGCAGTTCTTC. Protein sequence: CAISGGLANEQFF.

This clone was seen once. The chain recombines TRBV11-2 with TRBJ1-1; D is uncertain. The germline V gene has CDR1 SGHAT and CDR2 FQNNGV. The CDR3 runs 13 residues. V lost 0 bases and J lost 5, with 7 bases in between. CDR3 DNA sequence: TGTGCCAGCAGCTTAGATCGTATGACTGAAGCTTTCTTT. Its protein product is CASSLDRMTEAFF.

This chain joins TRBV12-2 and TRBJ1-6. TRBV12-2 is assigned pseudogene status. This CDR3 has 12 amino acids. The CDR3 DNA is TGTGCAAGTCGTCATACTGGGTCACCCCTCCACTTT. Its protein is CASRHTGSPLHF.

The chain carries TRBV4-3 and TRBJ1-3, with D uncertain. The CDR3 covers 14 residues. The V and J ends lost 4 bases and 8 bases respectively, with 15 bases between them. Germline CDR1 is LGHNA and CDR2 is YSLEER. Written as DNA, the CDR3 is TGCGCCAGCAGCCCGACTACAAGGTCCGACACCATATATTTT. It codes for CASSPTTRSDTIYF.

The V call is TRBV5-4, the J call TRBJ2-7; D gene uncertain. CDR3 length: 12 residues. V lost 4 bases to trimming and J lost 3 bases, with 8 bases between them. Germline V gene data show CDR1 as SGHNT and CDR2 as YYREEE (reference sequence). The CDR3 sequence: CASSEENYEQYF. DNA of the CDR3: TGTGCCAGCAGCGAGGAGAACTACGAGCAGTACTTC.

The chain carries TRBV4-3 and TRBJ2-5; 11 bases line up with TRBD1. The V gene's germline CDR1 is LGHNA and CDR2 YSLEER. This CDR3 region has 16 residues. J was trimmed by 5 bases and V by 0 bases; bases with no gene match: 5. The CDR3 spells CASSQEADRGRETQYF. The CDR3 DNA reads TGCGCCAGCAGCCAAGAAGCGGACAGGGGGCGGGAGACCCAGTACTTC.

This chain connects TRBV28 to TRBJ2-5; possibly TRBD1 for D (6 bases). Germline lookup yields CDR1 MDHEN and CDR2 SYDVKM. The germline V and J ends were trimmed by 5 bases and 0 bases, with 13 bases remaining between them. The CDR3 loop spans 15 amino acids. This chain's CDR3 is CASSPGTSYQETQYF. The DNA for the CDR3 is TGTGCCAGCAGTCCCGGGACATCGTACCAAGAGACCCAGTACTTC.

This rearrangement joins TRBV7-2 to TRBJ2-7; 7 positions match TRBD2. This CDR3 is built from 15 residues. V was clipped by 5 bases and J by 3 bases; unmatched bases: 10. Germline V CDR1 and CDR2: SGHTA, FQGNSA. The CDR3: CASSPDGRGFYEQYF. The CDR3 nucleotides are TGTGCCAGCAGCCCCGATGGGCGGGGGTTCTACGAGCAGTACTTC.

This rearrangement joins TRBV4-2 to TRBJ2-1; D gene ambiguous. Germline-derived CDR1 and CDR2 are LGHNA and YNFKEQ. This CDR3 spans 16 amino acids. Trimming removed 0 bases at V and 3 bases at J, with 12 bases between. CDR3 loop: CASSQDKLRSYNEQFF. The CDR3, as DNA: TGTGCCAGCAGCCAAGATAAGCTACGGAGCTACAATGAGCAGTTCTTC.

The chain joins TRBV20-1 to TRBJ2-1, with D unclear. Trimming pared 8 bases from V and 10 bases from J, leaving 12 bases between. Germline loops: CDR1 DFQATT, CDR2 SNEGSKA (reference sequence). The CDR3 sequence is 10 residues long. CDR3 DNA sequence: TGCAGTCCCTTTTTGGGGGAGCAGTTCTTC. This sequence encodes CSPFLGEQFF.

The CDR3 coding sequence is TGTGCCAGCAGCTTCGAAGGGACTTCCAGGGCCTACGAGCAGTACTTC. This encodes CASSFEGTSRAYEQYF. The chain carries TRBV7-2 and TRBJ2-7, with a possible D match to TRBD2 (6 bases). Germline V gives CDR1 SGHTA, CDR2 FQGNSA. V lost 3 bases and J 2 bases, leaving 17 bases between the germline ends. The CDR3 is made up of 16 amino acids. The whole variable domain, filled in from reference TRBV7-2 and TRBJ2-7, reads GAGVSQSPSNKVTEKGKDVELRCDPISGHTALYWYRQSLGQGLEFLIYFQGNSAPDKSGLPSDRFSAERTGGSVSTLTIQRTQQEDSAVYLCASSFEGTSRAYEQYFGPGTRLTVT.

CDR3 DNA sequence: TGCGCCAGCAGTGAGATGTCAGGGAACACTGAAGCTTTCTTT. It codes for CASSEMSGNTEAFF. V and J are TRBV10-2 and TRBJ1-1; no clear D. The CDR3 is 14 residues long. V lost 2 bases and J 1 base, leaving 8 bases between the germline ends. Germline V lookup: CDR1 WSHSY, CDR2 SAAADI.

In its sample, this clone was seen a few times. This chain connects TRBV5-4 to TRBJ1-1; D is uncertain. V lost 0 bases to trimming and J lost 7 bases, with 19 bases between them. The germline V gene has CDR1 SGHNT and CDR2 YYREEE (reference sequence). This CDR3 is built from 16 residues. The CDR3 DNA reads TGTGCCAGCAGCTTGGGCGACTCCTACTCGATGGGTGAAGCTTTCTTT. Residues: CASSLGDSYSMGEAFF.

The V gene is TRBV28, the J gene TRBJ1-6, with 9 bases fitting TRBD1. Germline V gene lookup returns CDR1 MDHEN and CDR2 SYDVKM. After removal of 5 bases from V and 8 bases from J, the junction contained 4 bases not matched to a gene. There are 14 residues in the CDR3. As DNA, the CDR3 is TGTGCCAGCAGTCCCCGGGACAGGGATTCACCCCTCCACTTT. It codes for CASSPRDRDSPLHF.

Notes on this clone: Different DNA sequences within this sample yield the same CDR3. The genes are TRBV27 and TRBJ2-7, with a tentative D call TRBD1 (6 bases). Deletions cut 6 bases from V and 3 bases from J, with 6 bases between. The CDR3 covers 11 residues. Germline V gene sequence: CDR1 MNHEY, CDR2 SMNVEV (reference sequence). The CDR3 nucleotides read TGTGCCAGCAGACAGGGCTACGAGCAGTACTTC. This gives the protein CASRQGYEQYF.

To note about this clone: The sample holds other DNA sequences that translate to the same CDR3. The chain carries TRBV28 and TRBJ1-4; D is perhaps TRBD1 (5 bases). The CDR3 covers 12 residues. V shed 2 bases and J shed 8 bases, with 6 bases lying between them. Germline-derived CDR1 and CDR2 are MDHEN and SYDVKM. CDR3 sequence (DNA): TGTGCCAGCAGTTTAGGGGGAGAAAAACTGTTTTTT. Translation: CASSLGGEKLFF. Variable domain in full (rest from reference TRBV28 and TRBJ1-4): DVKVTQSSRYLVKRTGEKVFLECVQDMDHENMFWYRQDPGLGLRLIYFSYDVKMKEKGDIPEGYSVSREKKERFSLILESASTNQTSMYLCASSLGGEKLFFGSGTQLSVL.

The chain employs TRBV2 and TRBJ1-2, with TRBD1 matching 7 bases. This CDR3 region has 13 residues. J lost 1 base, V lost 6 bases, and 2 bases had no gene match. Germline lookup yields CDR1 SNHLY and CDR2 FYNNEI. CDR3: CASRGQINYGYTF. The CDR3 DNA is TGTGCCAGCAGGGGACAGATTAACTATGGCTACACCTTC.

The chain employs TRBV5-8 and TRBJ2-1; D not resolved. Germline CDR1 SGHTS, CDR2 YDEGEE. V was shortened by 0 bases and J by 10 bases, with 8 bases between the two germline ends. The CDR3 sequence is 12 residues long. CDR3 region: CASSLDSSEQFF. In DNA, the CDR3 is TGTGCCAGCAGCTTGGACAGCTCCGAGCAGTTCTTC. Full variable domain (outside the CDR3, taken from reference TRBV5-8 and TRBJ2-1): EAGVTQSPTHLIKTRGQQATLRCSPISGHTSVYWYQQALGLGLQFLLWYDEGEERNRGNFPPRFSGRQFPNYSSELNVNALELEDSALYLCASSLDSSEQFFGPGTRLTVL.

The chain joins TRBV10-3 to TRBJ2-1, with D perhaps TRBD1 (6 bases). The CDR3 spans 15 residues. V lost 3 bases and J 6 bases, leaving 15 bases between the germline ends. The germline gives CDR1 ENHRY, CDR2 SYGVKD. CDR3 in amino acids: CAISDRQGGFNEQFF. The DNA of the CDR3 is TGTGCCATCAGTGATAGGCAAGGGGGATTCAATGAGCAGTTCTTC.

V and J are TRBV6-1 and TRBJ1-1, with 7 bases identical to TRBD1. J was trimmed by 2 bases and V by 4 bases; bases with no gene match: 4. This CDR3 contains 14 residues. CDR1 MNHNS and CDR2 SASEGT come from the germline V gene. The DNA of the CDR3 is TGTGCCAGCAGTGGAGGGACAGCTAACACTGAAGCTTTCTTT. It encodes CASSGGTANTEAFF.

The chain uses TRBV7-9 and TRBJ2-5; the D call may be TRBD1 or TRBD2 (5 bases each). Trimming stripped 5 bases from V and 5 bases from J, with 27 bases between. Per the germline V gene, CDR1 is SEHNR and CDR2 is FQNEAQ (reference sequence). The CDR3 sequence is 18 residues long. CDR3 sequence: CASSPGAVSIYDGETQYF. CDR3 DNA: TGTGCCAGCAGCCCCGGGGCGGTATCTATATACGACGGTGAGACCCAGTACTTC. Full variable domain (remainder filled in from reference TRBV7-9 and TRBJ2-5): DTGVSQNPRHKITKRGQNVTFRCDPISEHNRLYWYRQTLGQGPEFLTYFQNEAQLEKSRLLSDRFSAERPKGSFSTLEIQRTEQGDSAMYLCASSPGAVSIYDGETQYFGPGTRLLVL.

The chain joins TRBV10-3 to TRBJ1-3; D unresolved. In germline, CDR1 is ENHRY, CDR2 SYGVKD. V lost 7 bases and J 2 bases, leaving 21 bases between the germline ends. The CDR3 length is 17 residues. CDR3 amino acids: CAIKNGAGQAAGNTIYF. CDR3 sequence (DNA): TGTGCCATCAAGAACGGAGCCGGCCAGGCCGCTGGAAACACCATATATTTT.

The chain is built from TRBV25-1 and TRBJ2-7; 12 bases agree with TRBD2. Trimming took 7 bases from V and 7 from J; bases not matched to a gene: 5. Germline assignment: CDR1 MGHDK and CDR2 SYGVNS. This CDR3 has 13 amino acids. The CDR3 reads CASTSGGAREQYF. In nucleotides, the CDR3 is TGTGCCAGCACTAGCGGGGGGGCTCGGGAGCAGTACTTC.

The rearrangement uses TRBV27 and TRBJ2-5; 9 nucleotides align to TRBD1. J gave up 9 bases and V 6 bases, and 8 bases lay outside the gene matches. This CDR3 has 13 residues. Germline lookup yields CDR1 MNHEY and CDR2 SMNVEV (reference sequence). CDR3: CASRAGTGLPQYF. The CDR3 coding sequence is TGTGCCAGCAGAGCCGGGACAGGGTTACCCCAGTACTTC.